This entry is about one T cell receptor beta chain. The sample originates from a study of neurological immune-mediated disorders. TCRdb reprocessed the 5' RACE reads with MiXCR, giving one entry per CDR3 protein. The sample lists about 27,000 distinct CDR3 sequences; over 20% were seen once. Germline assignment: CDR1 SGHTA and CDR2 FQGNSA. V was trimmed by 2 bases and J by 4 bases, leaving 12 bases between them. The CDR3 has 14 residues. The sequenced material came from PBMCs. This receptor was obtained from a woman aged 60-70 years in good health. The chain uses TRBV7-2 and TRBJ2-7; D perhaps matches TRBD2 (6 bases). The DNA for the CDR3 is TGTGCCAGCAGCTTATCCGGGACTCTGTACGAGCAGTACTTC. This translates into CASSLSGTLYEQYF.